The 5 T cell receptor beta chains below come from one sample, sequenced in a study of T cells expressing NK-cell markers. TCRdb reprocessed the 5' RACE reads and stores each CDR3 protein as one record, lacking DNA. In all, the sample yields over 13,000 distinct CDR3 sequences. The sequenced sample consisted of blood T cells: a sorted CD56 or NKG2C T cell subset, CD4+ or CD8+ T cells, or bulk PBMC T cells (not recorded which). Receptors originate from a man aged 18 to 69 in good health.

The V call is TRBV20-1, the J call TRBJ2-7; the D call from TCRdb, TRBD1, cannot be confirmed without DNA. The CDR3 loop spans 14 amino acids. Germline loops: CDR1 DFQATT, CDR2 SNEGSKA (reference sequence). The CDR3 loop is CSARYRANSYEQYF.

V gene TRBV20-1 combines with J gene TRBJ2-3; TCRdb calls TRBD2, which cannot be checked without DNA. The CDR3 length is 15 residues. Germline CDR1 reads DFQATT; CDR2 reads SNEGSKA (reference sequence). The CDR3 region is CSALIAGGPTDTQYF.

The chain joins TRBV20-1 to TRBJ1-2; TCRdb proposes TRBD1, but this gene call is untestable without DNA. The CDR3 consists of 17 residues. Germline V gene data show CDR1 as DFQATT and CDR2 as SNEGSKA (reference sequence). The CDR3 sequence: CSARDLTGELTNYGYTF.

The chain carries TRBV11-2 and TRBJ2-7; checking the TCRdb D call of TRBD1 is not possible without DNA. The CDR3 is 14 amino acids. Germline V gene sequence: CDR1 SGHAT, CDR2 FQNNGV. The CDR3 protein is CASSLGTGRYEQYF.

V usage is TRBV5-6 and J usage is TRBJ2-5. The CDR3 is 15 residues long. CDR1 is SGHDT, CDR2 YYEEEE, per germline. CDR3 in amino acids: CASSNMKVLQETQYF.